The T cell receptor (beta chain) described here comes from a study of response to subunit inactivated influenza vaccine. Study results and limitations: There was a suggestion from the authors that each seasonal influenza vaccination recruits few new T cells.

One entry per CDR3 protein, called by TCRdb with MiXCR from the RT-PCR reads. Of around 530,000 distinct CDR3 sequences listed, 12% are singletons. This clonotype was observed a few times. Its matching antigen is unknown. V was cut by 0 bases and J by 6 bases, with 7 bases left in between. Per the germline V gene, CDR1 is SGHRS and CDR2 is YFSETQ. The CDR3 spans 12 residues. This receptor was identified in a man aged 50-59 years who received an inactivated influenza vaccine. Here the sequenced sample was PBMCs from blood, taken on the day of vaccination. The chain recombines TRBV5-1 with TRBJ2-7; the D call may be TRBD1 or TRBD2 (5 bases each). CDR3 region: CASSLAGAEQYF. The CDR3 DNA reads as TGCGCCAGCAGCTTGGCCGGGGCCGAGCAGTACTTC. Full variable domain (rest looked up from reference TRBV5-1 and TRBJ2-7): KAGVTQTPRYLIKTRGQQVTLSCSPISGHRSVSWYQQTPGQGLQFLFEYFSETQRNKGNFPGRFSGRQFSNSRSEMNVSTLELGDSALYLCASSLAGAEQYFGPGTRLTVT.